Each of the 22 T cell receptor beta chains below was sequenced from the same sample in a study of T cell responses to AZD1222 COVID-19 vaccine (dated by TCRdb to the early 2020s). Explained via the paper, the time point label denotes: about 28 days (+/-7) after the second vaccine dose. Library construction relied on the immunoSEQ multiplex PCR assay. Entries here come from immuneACCESS through TCRdb and include only in-frame sequences with V and J called. Some clones fail to appear in such tables; in the studies checked, an unresolved V gene covers under half of the shortfall, and the cause of the remainder is unknown. This sample gives approximately 89,000 clones in total; just over 85% of them show up just once. Of the sample, about 6% falls within the top ten clones. This specimen consisted of peripheral blood, obtained 28 days after the second AZD1222 dose. Receptors were obtained from an adult who received the AZD1222 COVID-19 vaccine.

J is TRBJ2-2 and V is TRBV27; 7 bases are shared with TRBD2. CDR1 and CDR2 (germline): MNHEY, SMNVEV (reference sequence). This CDR3 contains 14 residues. The V segment lost 7 bases and the J segment 4 bases; nucleotides outside the gene matches: 6. CDR3 protein: CASTPWGGTGELFF. The CDR3 bases are TGTGCCAGCACCCCTTGGGGGGGCACCGGGGAGCTGTTTTTT.

This clone came up once. V usage is TRBV7-9 and J usage is TRBJ1-5; D gene uncertain. Germline values: CDR1 SEHNR, CDR2 FQNEAQ (reference sequence). V was cut by 1 base and J by 4 bases, with 23 bases left in between. This CDR3 contains 19 residues. In nucleotides, the CDR3 is TGTGCCAGCAGCTTAGATCGGGGAGGTTCCACCCTTAGGAATCAGCCCCAGCATTTT. It codes for CASSLDRGGSTLRNQPQHF.

The chain uses TRBV10-3 and TRBJ1-1; D gene uncertain. V was trimmed by 0 bases and J by 1 base, leaving 15 bases between them. This CDR3 contains 17 residues. Germline CDR1 ENHRY, CDR2 SYGVKD. CDR3 DNA sequence: TGTGCCATCAGTGAGTCGGAGGGATGGAACACGAACACTGAAGCTTTCTTT. Translation gives CAISESEGWNTNTEAFF.

This clone was counted a few times. The chain is built from TRBV12-3 or TRBV12-4 and TRBJ2-2; D is unresolved. CDR3 length: 12 residues. V lost 2 bases and J 5 bases, leaving 3 bases between the germline ends. CDR3: CASSLPTGELFF. CDR3 in DNA: TGTGCCAGCAGTTTACCGACCGGGGAGCTGTTTTTT.

CDR3 sequence reads: CASSDLGGSTDTQYF. The CDR3 bases are TGTGCCAGCAGTGACCTCGGGGGAAGCACAGATACGCAGTATTTT. This chain uses TRBV6-4 with TRBJ2-3; D may be TRBD2 (6 bases). With 2 bases removed from V and 0 bases from J, the gap between germline ends came to 9 bases. CDR1 and CDR2 (germline): MRHNA, SNTAGT. This CDR3 region has 15 residues.

The genes are TRBV25-1 and TRBJ2-5; no definite D call. The length of the CDR3 is 13 residues. From germline, CDR1 is MGHDK and CDR2 SYGVNS. V dropped 8 bases and J dropped 5 bases, with 15 bases sitting between them. This CDR3 is CASGESGRETQYF. CDR3 nucleotide sequence: TGTGCCAGCGGAGAAAGTGGGCGGGAGACCCAGTACTTC.

This clone was seen more than once but under ten times. The chain carries TRBV4-1 and TRBJ1-3; 7 bases line up with TRBD1. The germline CDR1 and CDR2 sequences are MGHRA and YSYEKL. This CDR3 contains 15 residues. V shed 4 bases, J shed 2 bases, and the junction held 5 bases outside the gene matches. As DNA, the CDR3 is TGCGCCAGCAGCCGGGACAGTACCACTGGAAACACCATATATTTT. Its protein product is CASSRDSTTGNTIYF.

The rearrangement uses TRBV6-5 and TRBJ2-7, with D possibly matching TRBD2 (6 bases). Per the germline V gene, CDR1 is MNHEY and CDR2 is SVGAGI. V was clipped by 9 bases and J by 1 base, with 16 bases between them. The CDR3 runs 14 residues. In DNA, the CDR3 is TGTGCCAGTTTAGGGTATGGGACTTCCTACGAGCAGTACTTC. Translation gives CASLGYGTSYEQYF.

DNA of the CDR3: TGTGCCAGCACCCCATTGCCGGGACAGGGACACGAGCAGTACTTC. Its translation: CASTPLPGQGHEQYF. The chain has TRBV11-2 and TRBJ2-7, with 9 bases matching TRBD1. The CDR3 runs 15 residues. Per the germline V gene, CDR1 is SGHAT and CDR2 is FQNNGV. V was pared by 7 bases and J by 5 bases, with 12 bases of the junction left unmatched. Complete variable domain (other parts from reference TRBV11-2 and TRBJ2-7): EAGVAQSPRYKIIEKRQSVAFWCNPISGHATLYWYQQILGQGPKLLIQFQNNGVVDDSQLPKDRFSAERLKGVDSTLKIQPAKLEDSAVYLCASTPLPGQGHEQYFGPGTRLTVT.

The chain uses TRBV27 and TRBJ2-7; 15 bases map to TRBD2. The germline V gene encodes CDR1 MNHEY and CDR2 SMNVEV (reference sequence). Unmatched junction bases numbered 3, after V lost 6 bases and J lost 6 bases. The CDR3 is 14 residues long. In DNA form, the CDR3 reads TGTGCCAGCAGCGGGACTAGCGGGAGGCTCGAGCAGTACTTC. It specifies CASSGTSGRLEQYF.

This clone was observed a single time. This same CDR3 is encoded by further DNA sequences in the sample. The chain is built from TRBV6-5 and TRBJ1-5, with D possibly matching TRBD1 (5 bases). Trimming took 4 bases from V and 3 from J, leaving 13 bases between them. The CDR3 is 15 amino acids. The germline V gene encodes CDR1 MNHEY and CDR2 SVGAGI. The CDR3 protein is CASSWGGSSNQPQHF. CDR3 DNA: TGTGCCAGCAGTTGGGGGGGGTCCTCCAATCAGCCCCAGCATTTT.

The chain recombines TRBV3-1 (or the pseudogene TRBV3-2) with TRBJ2-5, with TRBD2 matching over 9 bases. There are 17 residues in the CDR3. V lost 4 bases and J lost 2; bases outside the gene matches: 11. The germline CDR1 and CDR2 sequences are LGHDT and YNNKEL (reference sequence). The CDR3 region has the DNA TGTGCCAGCAGCCCTGGAAGGGCGGGAGGGGTACAAGAGACCCAGTACTTC. This encodes CASSPGRAGGVQETQYF.

The chain uses TRBV12-3 or TRBV12-4 and TRBJ2-6; no clear D gene. Trimming stripped 7 bases from V and 1 base from J, with 5 bases between. CDR3 size: 13 residues. CDR3 region: CASNLSGANVLTF. Written as DNA, the CDR3 is TGTGCCAGCAACCTTTCTGGGGCCAACGTCCTGACTTTC.

The rearrangement links TRBV28 to TRBJ1-2; TRBD1 might be the D (5 bases). This CDR3 is built from 13 residues. Trimming cost V 2 bases and J 7 bases, with 11 bases left between them. The germline V gene has CDR1 MDHEN and CDR2 SYDVKM. The CDR3, as DNA: TGTGCCAGCAGTTTAATACAGGCGGGTGGCTACACCTTC. Its protein is CASSLIQAGGYTF.

This chain links TRBV12-3 or TRBV12-4 with TRBJ1-4; D gene unclear. V shed 5 bases and J shed 5 bases, with 6 bases lying between them. The CDR3 has 12 amino acids. CDR3 bases: TGTGCCAGCAGTGGACGGAATGAAAAACTGTTTTTT. This translates into CASSGRNEKLFF.

The rearrangement uses TRBV7-3 and TRBJ2-5; 7 positions match TRBD2. Trimming at V came to 2 bases and at J to 3 bases, leaving 12 bases not matched to a gene. The CDR3 spans 17 residues. The germline gives CDR1 SGHTA, CDR2 FQGTGA. The DNA of the CDR3 is TGTGCCAGCAGCTTAGGAATGGGGATAACTAGCGAAGAGACCCAGTACTTC. It translates to CASSLGMGITSEETQYF.

V and J are TRBV28 and TRBJ2-2; D possibly corresponds to TRBD2 (7 bases). The CDR3 is 13 amino acids. Germline CDR1 MDHEN, CDR2 SYDVKM. The V gene lost 6 bases and the J gene lost 7 bases, with 12 bases spanning the gap. CDR3 nucleotide sequence: TGTGCCAGCAGAAGGGGGGGTAGCGGGGAGCTGTTTTTT. It is translated as CASRRGGSGELFF. Supplemented by reference TRBV28 and TRBJ2-2, the full variable domain reads DVKVTQSSRYLVKRTGEKVFLECVQDMDHENMFWYRQDPGLGLRLIYFSYDVKMKEKGDIPEGYSVSREKKERFSLILESASTNQTSMYLCASRRGGSGELFFGEGSRLTVL.

The V call is TRBV3-1 (or the pseudogene TRBV3-2), the J call TRBJ2-3; D remains ambiguous. With 3 bases removed from V and 3 bases from J, the gap between germline ends came to 1 base. Germline V gene sequence: CDR1 LGHDT, CDR2 YNNKEL (reference sequence). The CDR3 runs to 11 residues. The chain's CDR3 is CASSHTDTQYF. The CDR3 DNA is TGTGCCAGCAGCCATACAGATACGCAGTATTTT.

The genes are TRBV9 and TRBJ2-3, with D possibly matching TRBD1 (5 bases). Germline V CDR1 and CDR2: SGDLS, YYNGEE. The CDR3 loop spans 14 amino acids. The germline V and J ends were trimmed by 2 bases and 0 bases, with 7 bases remaining between them. CDR3 loop: CASSVRQSTDTQYF. CDR3 sequence (DNA): TGTGCCAGCAGCGTTCGACAGAGCACAGATACGCAGTATTTT.

J is TRBJ2-2 and V is TRBV10-1, with a possible D match to TRBD1 (6 bases). This CDR3 contains 16 residues. The V and J ends lost 3 bases and 0 bases respectively, with 11 bases between them. CDR1 WNHNN and CDR2 SYGVQD come from the germline V gene (reference sequence). CDR3 sequence: CASSDVGTTNTGELFF. Written as DNA, the CDR3 is TGCGCCAGCAGTGACGTTGGGACAACGAACACCGGGGAGCTGTTTTTT.

This clone has only one observation. J is TRBJ2-2 and V is TRBV15, with unresolved D. With 2 bases removed from V and 4 bases from J, the gap between germline ends came to 17 bases. The CDR3 runs 17 residues. CDR1 is LNHNV and CDR2 is YYDKDF in the germline V gene (reference sequence). This CDR3 reads CATSRSGPARGTGELFF. CDR3 in DNA: TGTGCCACCAGCAGATCAGGCCCCGCGCGCGGCACCGGGGAGCTGTTTTTT.

The chain has TRBV10-2 and TRBJ2-7; 7 positions match TRBD2. The CDR3 is made up of 12 amino acids. With V trimmed by 7 bases and J by 5 bases, 5 bases remained unmatched. Germline CDR1 is WSHSY and CDR2 is SAAADI. The CDR3 DNA reads as TGCGCCAGCACCCCCCGGGGGGACGAGCAGTACTTC. Its protein is CASTPRGDEQYF.